The 5 T cell receptor beta chains below all came from one sample that was sequenced in a study of tumor-infiltrating lymphocytes in localized non-small cell lung cancer. Sequencing used immunoSEQ multiplex PCR; TCRdb keeps in-frame clones, though not all of them. The sample holds roughly 25,000 clones, just under 70% seen once. The sequencing input was lung tumor tissue. These receptors all come from a human donor with non-small cell lung cancer.

V is TRBV2 and J is TRBJ1-1; D is undetermined. Between the trimmed V and J ends, which lost 2 bases and 5 bases, there was a span of 6 bases. The CDR3 is 12 residues long. CDR1 SNHLY and CDR2 FYNNEI come from the germline V gene. The CDR3 region is CASSEWNTEAFF. For the CDR3, the DNA is TGTGCCAGCAGTGAATGGAATACTGAAGCTTTCTTT. The complete variable domain, with remaining parts taken from reference TRBV2 and TRBJ1-1, reads EPEVTQTPSHQVTQMGQEVILRCVPISNHLYFYWYRQILGQKVEFLVSFYNNEISEKSEIFDDQFSVERPDGSNFTLKIRSTKLEDSAMYFCASSEWNTEAFFGQGTRLTVV.

This clone was counted a single time. The chain uses TRBV6-5 and TRBJ1-1, with unresolved D. Germline CDR1 is MNHEY and CDR2 is SVGAGI. The ends were cut back, 10 bases at V and 5 bases at J, with 11 bases in the middle. The CDR3 length is 11 residues. The CDR3 protein is CATSLGTEAFF. CDR3 coding DNA: TGTGCCACCAGCCTCGGGACTGAAGCTTTCTTT.

The CDR3 loop reads CASSFGITRGYTF. CDR3 DNA sequence: TGTGCCAGCAGTTTCGGGATCACTCGCGGCTACACCTTC. This sequence joins TRBV27 and TRBJ1-2; D uncertain. Per germline, CDR1 MNHEY and CDR2 SMNVEV (reference sequence). There are 13 residues in the CDR3. V shed 3 bases and J shed 8 bases, with 13 bases lying between them.

Only a few counts were recorded for this clone. The J gene is TRBJ2-7, the V gene TRBV4-2; the match to TRBD2 covers 8 bases. After removal of 4 bases from V and 4 bases from J, the junction contained 9 bases not matched to a gene. CDR1 LGHNA and CDR2 YNFKEQ come from the germline V gene. The CDR3 covers 15 residues. The CDR3: CASSLKRERKYEQYF. Here the CDR3 DNA reads TGTGCCAGCAGCCTCAAGCGGGAGAGGAAGTACGAGCAGTACTTC.

The count of this clone is one. The J gene is TRBJ2-2, the V gene TRBV5-6; a possible D gene is TRBD2 (6 bases). V lost 4 bases, J lost 2 bases, and 9 bases lay in between. The V gene's germline CDR1 is SGHDT and CDR2 YYEEEE. The CDR3 has 14 amino acids. The CDR3: CASSGGYNTGELFF. CDR3 in DNA: TGTGCCAGCAGCGGGGGGTACAACACCGGGGAGCTGTTTTTT.